The rows below give T cell receptor beta chains drawn from one sample of a study of glioma-infiltrating T cells. MiXCR, applied by TCRdb to the multiplex PCR reads, yields one record per CDR3 protein. Here the sample spans approximately 90,000 distinct CDR3 sequences, approximately 22% being singletons. The sample consisted of glioma tissue, nonneoplastic brain tissue, or PBMCs (not recorded which). The receptors shown here come from a human donor with low-grade glioma or glioblastoma, undergoing nonglioma brain surgery, or in good health (not recorded which). Both conserved end residues are part of each CDR3. Fields, in order: D gene, clone size, V gene, J gene, CDR3 DNA, CDR3 protein. D genes are given only for firm matches. The size entry is marked missing in some rows and otherwise reads once, few, many or a size class.

d_gene: -
abundance: many
v_gene: TRBV6-5
j_gene: TRBJ2-1
CDR3nt: TGTGCCAGCAGTTACTCCGGGGTTGAGCAGTTCTTC
CDR3aa: CASSYSGVEQFF

d_gene: -
abundance: many
v_gene: TRBV7-9
j_gene: TRBJ2-2
CDR3nt: TGTGCCAGCAGCTTAGTTTCCCAGAACACCGGGGAGCTGTTTTTT
CDR3aa: CASSLVSQNTGELFF

d_gene: TRBD2
abundance: many
v_gene: TRBV20-1
j_gene: TRBJ2-1
CDR3nt: TGCAGTGCCGCCCTAGCGGGGGGACTTTACAATGAGCAGTTCTTC
CDR3aa: CSAALAGGLYNEQFF

d_gene: TRBD1
abundance: many
v_gene: TRBV15
j_gene: TRBJ2-3
CDR3nt: TGTGCCACCAGCAGGGACAGGGCCGCAGATACGCAGTATTTT
CDR3aa: CATSRDRAADTQYF

d_gene: -
abundance: -
v_gene: TRBV5-1
j_gene: TRBJ2-7
CDR3nt: TGCGCCAGCAGTTATAAAGGGGACTACGAGCAGTACTTC
CDR3aa: CASSYKGDYEQYF

d_gene: -
abundance: many
v_gene: TRBV27
j_gene: TRBJ1-1
CDR3nt: TGTGCCAGCAGTTCGCAGGGGACCATGAACACTGAAGCTTTCTTT
CDR3aa: CASSSQGTMNTEAFF

d_gene: -
abundance: once
v_gene: TRBV6-6
j_gene: TRBJ1-5
CDR3nt: TGTGCCAGCAGGTCTCGGGGGAATCAGCACCAGAATTTT
CDR3aa: CASRSRGNQHQNF

d_gene: -
abundance: many
v_gene: TRBV6-1
j_gene: TRBJ1-1
CDR3nt: TGTGCCAGCAGTGAAGCAGGCGTAAGGGAAGCTTTCTTT
CDR3aa: CASSEAGVREAFF

d_gene: TRBD2
abundance: -
v_gene: TRBV11-3
j_gene: TRBJ2-1
CDR3nt: TGTGCCAGCAGCCCAAGGACTAGCGGGAGGTACAATGAGCAGTTCTTC
CDR3aa: CASSPRTSGRYNEQFF

d_gene: TRBD1
abundance: once
v_gene: TRBV2
j_gene: TRBJ2-3
CDR3nt: TGTGCCAGCAGTGATTTAGGAGGGACAGGGGGGTACGATACGCAGTATTTT
CDR3aa: CASSDLGGTGGYDTQYF

d_gene: -
abundance: many
v_gene: TRBV6-1
j_gene: TRBJ1-1
CDR3nt: TGTGCCTCGGCAGGGGCCGGCACTGAAGCTTTCTTT
CDR3aa: CASAGAGTEAFF

d_gene: -
abundance: many
v_gene: TRBV27
j_gene: TRBJ1-4
CDR3nt: TGTGCCAGCAGGGTGGACACTAATGAAAAACTGTTTTTT
CDR3aa: CASRVDTNEKLFF

d_gene: TRBD1
abundance: many
v_gene: TRBV24-1
j_gene: TRBJ2-3
CDR3nt: TGTGCCACCAGTGATCCGAGACAGGGCCCCACAGATACGCAGTATTTT
CDR3aa: CATSDPRQGPTDTQYF

d_gene: -
abundance: few
v_gene: TRBV19
j_gene: TRBJ1-5
CDR3nt: TGTGCCAGTAGTCTCCCCGGGCCCCAAGCTATTAAGCCCCAGCATTTT
CDR3aa: CASSLPGPQAIKPQHF

d_gene: -
abundance: -
v_gene: TRBV7-8
j_gene: TRBJ1-1
CDR3nt: TGTGCCAGCAGCTTAGCGGGGGCTACTGAAGCTTTCTTT
CDR3aa: CASSLAGATEAFF

d_gene: -
abundance: few
v_gene: TRBV3-1
j_gene: TRBJ2-1
CDR3nt: TGTGCCAGCAGCCAAGATTACGATGAGCAGTTCTTC
CDR3aa: CASSQDYDEQFF

d_gene: TRBD2
abundance: many
v_gene: TRBV7-2
j_gene: TRBJ2-3
CDR3nt: TGTGCCAGCAGCTTAAGACTAGCGGGGGGCGGCACAGATACGCAGTATTTT
CDR3aa: CASSLRLAGGGTDTQYF

d_gene: -
abundance: many
v_gene: TRBV5-4
j_gene: TRBJ1-2
CDR3nt: TGTGCCAGCAGCTTAGGGGGGCCATGGACTGGCTACACCTTC
CDR3aa: CASSLGGPWTGYTF

d_gene: -
abundance: many
v_gene: TRBV7-9
j_gene: TRBJ1-2
CDR3nt: TGTGCCAGCAGCTCCCCACTGGGCCGGGACTATGGCTACACCTTC
CDR3aa: CASSSPLGRDYGYTF

d_gene: -
abundance: many
v_gene: TRBV7-2
j_gene: TRBJ1-6
CDR3nt: TGTGCCAGCAGCCCAGGGGATATTAATCTCCTCCACTTT
CDR3aa: CASSPGDINLLHF

d_gene: -
abundance: many
v_gene: TRBV19
j_gene: TRBJ1-5
CDR3nt: TGTGCCAGTAATTTAAGAGGTGCGAGGCAGCCCCAGCATTTT
CDR3aa: CASNLRGARQPQHF

d_gene: TRBD1
abundance: -
v_gene: TRBV6-5
j_gene: TRBJ2-3
CDR3nt: TGTGCCAGCAGCCCGCGACAGGGAAGAGGAACAGATACGCAGTATTTT
CDR3aa: CASSPRQGRGTDTQYF

d_gene: -
abundance: -
v_gene: TRBV9
j_gene: TRBJ2-5
CDR3nt: TGTGCCAGCAGCGTAGATGAGACCCAGTACTTC
CDR3aa: CASSVDETQYF

d_gene: TRBD1
abundance: many
v_gene: TRBV15
j_gene: TRBJ2-7
CDR3nt: TGTGCCACCGGGACAGGGGTGGACGAGCAGTACTTC
CDR3aa: CATGTGVDEQYF

d_gene: -
abundance: -
v_gene: TRBV27
j_gene: TRBJ2-2
CDR3nt: TGTGACAGCCGGGGGCCCCAGAACACCGGGGAGCTGTTTTTT
CDR3aa: CDSRGPQNTGELFF

d_gene: TRBD2
abundance: many
v_gene: TRBV7-8
j_gene: TRBJ2-1
CDR3nt: TGTGCCAGCAGCTCACTAGCGGGGGGGTTAAATGAGCAGTTCTTC
CDR3aa: CASSSLAGGLNEQFF

d_gene: TRBD2
abundance: -
v_gene: TRBV29-1
j_gene: TRBJ2-2
CDR3nt: TGCAGCGTTGGGAAGCAAGCGGGAAAGCCCGGGGAGCTGTTTTTT
CDR3aa: CSVGKQAGKPGELFF

d_gene: -
abundance: -
v_gene: TRBV2
j_gene: TRBJ1-1
CDR3nt: TGTGCCAGCAGTGTCCGGGGGAACACTGAAGCTTTCTTT
CDR3aa: CASSVRGNTEAFF

d_gene: -
abundance: many
v_gene: TRBV28
j_gene: TRBJ1-4
CDR3nt: TGTGCCAGCAGCCCCCCTTCGTTAGAAAAACTGTTTTTT
CDR3aa: CASSPPSLEKLFF

d_gene: -
abundance: -
v_gene: TRBV20-1
j_gene: TRBJ1-1
CDR3nt: TGCAGTGCTAGGGAAAGGGTGAGGTACGCTGAAGCTTTCTTT
CDR3aa: CSARERVRYAEAFF

d_gene: -
abundance: many
v_gene: TRBV7-9
j_gene: TRBJ2-7
CDR3nt: TGTGCCAGCAGCCGGGACAACTACGAGCAGTACTTC
CDR3aa: CASSRDNYEQYF

d_gene: -
abundance: many
v_gene: TRBV7-8
j_gene: TRBJ2-1
CDR3nt: TGTGCCAGCAGCTTAGCACCCAGAAGGGAGCAGTTCTTC
CDR3aa: CASSLAPRREQFF

d_gene: TRBD1
abundance: many
v_gene: TRBV14
j_gene: TRBJ2-7
CDR3nt: TGTGCCAGCAGCGTCCGTACAGGGGAAGCCTACGAGCAGTACTTC
CDR3aa: CASSVRTGEAYEQYF

d_gene: -
abundance: many
v_gene: TRBV6-1
j_gene: TRBJ1-2
CDR3nt: TGTGCCACCCTGGACCCGGACAGCCCGAACTATGGCTACACCTTC
CDR3aa: CATLDPDSPNYGYTF

d_gene: -
abundance: many
v_gene: TRBV24-1
j_gene: TRBJ2-3
CDR3nt: TGTGCCACCCAGGGAGACTACACAGATACGCAGTATTTT
CDR3aa: CATQGDYTDTQYF

d_gene: TRBD2
abundance: -
v_gene: TRBV12-3/TRBV12-4
j_gene: TRBJ2-7
CDR3nt: TGTGCCAGCAGTTTGCGTAGCGGGGGGATTTACGAGCAGTACTTC
CDR3aa: CASSLRSGGIYEQYF

d_gene: TRBD2
abundance: many
v_gene: TRBV3-1
j_gene: TRBJ2-7
CDR3nt: TGTGCCAGCAGCCCAAGAGGACTAGTAGCAGGCGAGCAGTACTTC
CDR3aa: CASSPRGLVAGEQYF

d_gene: TRBD1
abundance: few
v_gene: TRBV19
j_gene: TRBJ1-2
CDR3nt: TGTGCCATTAGGACAGGGGGCATCTATGGCTACACCTTC
CDR3aa: CAIRTGGIYGYTF

d_gene: -
abundance: few
v_gene: TRBV30
j_gene: TRBJ1-2
CDR3nt: TGTGCCTGGAGTCTAGGGGTTGGAGGCTACACCTTC
CDR3aa: CAWSLGVGGYTF